This record covers a single T cell receptor (beta chain). Its specificity is not known. The protocol was immunoSEQ multiplex PCR, while the TCRdb copy is restricted to in-frame clones and leaves out a portion. The sample includes approximately 150,000 clones, roughly 84% of them seen just once. The data were taken from a study of cytomegalovirus exposure and HLA in healthy donors. For the study at large: The same platform was used for the roughly 130 validation repertoires as for the roughly 730 first-cohort repertoires, as reported in a later analysis. Findings of the study overall: High specificity and sensitivity for cytomegalovirus status were reported for the classifier.

The CDR3 sequence is 12 residues long. Trimming took off 8 bases at V and 8 bases at J, with 13 bases between the two ends. Germline V CDR1 and CDR2: MNHEY, SVGAGI. The TCR comes from a man aged 25-40 years in good health and CMV-seropositive. The V gene is TRBV6-5, the J gene TRBJ2-1, with D possibly matching TRBD2 (7 bases). Sequenced material: PBMCs. The CDR3 spells CASRRGGDEQFF. The CDR3, as DNA: TGTGCCAGCCGGAGGGGGGGCGATGAGCAGTTCTTC.